This paragraph covers one T cell receptor beta chain sequence. Profiling relied on immunoSEQ multiplex PCR, and the TCRdb table lists in-frame clones only, not all of them. The sample shows 70,000 to 100,000 clones, 75% to 90% of them seen only once. The V and J ends lost 2 bases and 10 bases respectively, with 10 bases between them. Germline CDR1 reads SGDLS; CDR2 reads YYNGEE. CDR3 length equals 13 residues. This entry belongs to a study of identifying expanded T cells in peripheral blood. The chain couples TRBV9 to TRBJ1-6, with unresolved D. What was sequenced was blood. The sequence was collected from a person aged 18 to 70 in good health. CDR3 sequence reads: CASSVAGTSPLHF. In DNA form, the CDR3 reads TGTGCCAGCAGCGTGGCAGGTACCTCACCCCTCCACTTT.